By sample fraction, the clone carrying this TCR beta chain is medium-sized (0.01 to 0.1%). Naive CD4+ T cells were purified with Tregs depleted by CD25. The CDR3 runs to 13 residues. Trimming cost V 6 bases and J 4 bases, with 12 bases left between them. The TRBV12-4/TRBJ1-2 clonotypes were amplified using barcode primers with ligated adaptors. TCRdb processed the multiplex PCR reads anew with MiXCR; each CDR3 protein has one entry. The table includes roughly 2,500 distinct CDR3 sequences, about 5% detected once. Sequencing input: naive CD4+ T cells sorted from blood. The subset was: naive CD4+ T cells, CD4+CD45RA+CD25-. V gene TRBV12-3 or TRBV12-4 combines with J gene TRBJ1-2, with TRBD1 as a possible D gene (6 bases). The receptor's source is a female donor with breast cancer. CDR3 sequence (DNA): TGTGCCAGCAGCCTGGACAGATCCTATGGCTACACCTTC. This gives the protein CASSLDRSYGYTF.